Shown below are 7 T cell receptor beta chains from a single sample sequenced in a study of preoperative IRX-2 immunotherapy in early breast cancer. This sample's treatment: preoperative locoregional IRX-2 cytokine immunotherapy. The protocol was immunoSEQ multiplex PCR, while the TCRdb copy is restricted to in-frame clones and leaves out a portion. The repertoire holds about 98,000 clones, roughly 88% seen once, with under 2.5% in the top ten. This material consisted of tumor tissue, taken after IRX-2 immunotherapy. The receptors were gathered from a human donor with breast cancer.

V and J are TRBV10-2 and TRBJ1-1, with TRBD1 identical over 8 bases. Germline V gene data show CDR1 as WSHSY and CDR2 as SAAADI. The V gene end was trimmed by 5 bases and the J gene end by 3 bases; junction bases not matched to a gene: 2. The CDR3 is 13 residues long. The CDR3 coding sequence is TGCGCCAGCAGTACACAGGGGGACACTGAAGCTTTCTTT. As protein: CASSTQGDTEAFF.

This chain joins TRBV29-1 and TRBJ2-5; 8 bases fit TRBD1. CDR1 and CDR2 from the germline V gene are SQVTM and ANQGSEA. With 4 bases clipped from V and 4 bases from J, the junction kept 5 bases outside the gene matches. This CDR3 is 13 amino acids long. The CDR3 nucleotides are TGCAGCGTTGGTCAGGGGGCACGAGAGACCCAGTACTTC. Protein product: CSVGQGARETQYF. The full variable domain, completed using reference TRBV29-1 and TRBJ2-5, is SAVISQKPSRDICQRGTSLTIQCQVDSQVTMMFWYRQQPGQSLTLIATANQGSEATYESGFVIDKFPISRPNLTFSTLTVSNMSPEDSSIYLCSVGQGARETQYFGPGTRLLVL.

The CDR3 reads CASQDTYNTEAFF. The CDR3 bases are TGCGCCAGCCAAGACACCTATAACACTGAAGCTTTCTTT. The rearrangement links TRBV10-1 to TRBJ1-1; D is ambiguous. Per germline, CDR1 WNHNN and CDR2 SYGVQD (reference sequence). Deletions cut 8 bases from V and 2 bases from J, with 12 bases between. The length of the CDR3 is 13 residues.

CDR3 DNA sequence: TGTGCCAGCAGTCCCGAGACTAGCGGGAGTCCCTACGAGCAGTACTTC. Translating it yields CASSPETSGSPYEQYF. This rearrangement joins TRBV28 to TRBJ2-7; 12 nucleotides agree with TRBD2. J lost 2 bases, V lost 5 bases, and 7 bases had no gene match. CDR1 and CDR2 from the germline V gene are MDHEN and SYDVKM. This CDR3 contains 16 residues.

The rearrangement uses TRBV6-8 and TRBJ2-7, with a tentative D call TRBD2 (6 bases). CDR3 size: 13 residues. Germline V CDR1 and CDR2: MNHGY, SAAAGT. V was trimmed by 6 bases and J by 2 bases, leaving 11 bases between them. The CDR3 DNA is TGTGCCAGCAGCAGGGACTCGCCCTACGAGCAGTACTTC. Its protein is CASSRDSPYEQYF.

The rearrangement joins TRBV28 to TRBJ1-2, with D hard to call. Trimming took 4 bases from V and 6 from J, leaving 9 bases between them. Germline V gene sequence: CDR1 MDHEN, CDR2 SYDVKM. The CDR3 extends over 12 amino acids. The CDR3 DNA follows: TGTGCCAGCAGTTCCCTTGGGGATGGCTACACCTTC. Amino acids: CASSSLGDGYTF.

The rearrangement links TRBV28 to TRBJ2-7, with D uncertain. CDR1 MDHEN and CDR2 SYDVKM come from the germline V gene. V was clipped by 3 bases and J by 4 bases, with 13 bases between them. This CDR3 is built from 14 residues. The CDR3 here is CASSFGPTPYEQYF. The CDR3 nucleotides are TGTGCCAGCAGTTTTGGGCCTACCCCTTACGAGCAGTACTTC.